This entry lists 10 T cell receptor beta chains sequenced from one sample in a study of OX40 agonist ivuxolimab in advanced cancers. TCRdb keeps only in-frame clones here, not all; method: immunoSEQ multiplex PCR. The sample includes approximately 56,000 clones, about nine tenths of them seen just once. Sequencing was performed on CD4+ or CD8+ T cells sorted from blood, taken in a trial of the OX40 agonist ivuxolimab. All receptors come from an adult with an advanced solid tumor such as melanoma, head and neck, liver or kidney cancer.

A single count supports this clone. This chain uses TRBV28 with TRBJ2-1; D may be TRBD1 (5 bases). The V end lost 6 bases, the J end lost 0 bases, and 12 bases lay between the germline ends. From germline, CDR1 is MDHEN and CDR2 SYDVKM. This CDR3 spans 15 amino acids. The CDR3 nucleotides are TGTGCCAGCAGCCCCACAGGAACCTCCTACAATGAGCAGTTCTTC. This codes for CASSPTGTSYNEQFF.

Here the CDR3 reads CASGSAFGGLGNTIYF. CDR3 nucleotides: TGTGCCAGCGGATCGGCCTTTGGGGGTCTTGGAAACACCATATATTTT. This chain joins TRBV7-8 and TRBJ1-3; D may be TRBD1 (5 bases). The CDR3 consists of 16 residues. The germline V and J ends were trimmed by 8 bases and 3 bases, with 20 bases remaining between them. Germline values: CDR1 SGHVS, CDR2 FQNEAQ.

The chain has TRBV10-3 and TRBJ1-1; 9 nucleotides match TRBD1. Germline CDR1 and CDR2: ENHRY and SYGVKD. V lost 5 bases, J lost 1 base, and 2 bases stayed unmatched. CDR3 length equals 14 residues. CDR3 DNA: TGTGCCATCAGTTCGGACAGGGGGAACACTGAAGCTTTCTTT. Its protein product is CAISSDRGNTEAFF.

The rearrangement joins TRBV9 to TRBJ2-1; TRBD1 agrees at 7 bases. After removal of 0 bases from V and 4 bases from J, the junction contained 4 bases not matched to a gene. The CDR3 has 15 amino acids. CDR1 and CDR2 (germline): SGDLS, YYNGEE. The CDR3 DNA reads TGTGCCAGCAGCGTAGAAGGGGGCTCTTACAATGAGCAGTTCTTC. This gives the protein CASSVEGGSYNEQFF.

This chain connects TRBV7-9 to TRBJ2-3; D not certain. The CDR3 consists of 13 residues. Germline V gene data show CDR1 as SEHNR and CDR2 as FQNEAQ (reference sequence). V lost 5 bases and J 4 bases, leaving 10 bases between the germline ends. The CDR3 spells CASSTVAADTQYF. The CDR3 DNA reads TGTGCCAGCAGCACCGTCGCGGCAGATACGCAGTATTTT.

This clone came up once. The CDR3 reads CATSRGGGTEETQYF. The CDR3 region has the DNA TGTGCCACCAGCAGAGGGGGAGGGACAGAAGAGACCCAGTACTTC. The chain recombines TRBV15 with TRBJ2-5, with D possibly called TRBD1 or TRBD2 (7 bases each). This CDR3 has 15 amino acids. V was shortened by 1 base and J by 3 bases, with 12 bases between the two germline ends. Germline V gene data show CDR1 as LNHNV and CDR2 as YYDKDF (reference sequence).

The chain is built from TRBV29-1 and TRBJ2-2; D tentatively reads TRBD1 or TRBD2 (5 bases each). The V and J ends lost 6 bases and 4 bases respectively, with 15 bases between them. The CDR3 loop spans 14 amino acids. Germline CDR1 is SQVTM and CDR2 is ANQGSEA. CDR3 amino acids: CSVTGTRGTGELFF. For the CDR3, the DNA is TGCAGCGTCACCGGGACCCGGGGCACCGGGGAGCTGTTTTTT.

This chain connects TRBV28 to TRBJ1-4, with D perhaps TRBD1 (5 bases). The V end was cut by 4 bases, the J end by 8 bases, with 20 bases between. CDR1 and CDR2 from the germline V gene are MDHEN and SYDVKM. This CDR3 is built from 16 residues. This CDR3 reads CASSSTDEGTAEKLFF. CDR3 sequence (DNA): TGTGCCAGCAGTTCTACCGACGAAGGGACCGCGGAAAAACTGTTTTTT. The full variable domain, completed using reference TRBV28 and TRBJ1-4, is DVKVTQSSRYLVKRTGEKVFLECVQDMDHENMFWYRQDPGLGLRLIYFSYDVKMKEKGDIPEGYSVSREKKERFSLILESASTNQTSMYLCASSSTDEGTAEKLFFGSGTQLSVL.

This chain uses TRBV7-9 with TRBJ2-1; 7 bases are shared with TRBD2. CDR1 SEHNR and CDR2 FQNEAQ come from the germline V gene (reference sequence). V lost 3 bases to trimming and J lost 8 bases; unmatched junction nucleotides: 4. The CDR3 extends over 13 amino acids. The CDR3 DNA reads TGTGCCAGCAGCTTCCTTCTAGCGGATGAGCAGTTCTTC. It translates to CASSFLLADEQFF.

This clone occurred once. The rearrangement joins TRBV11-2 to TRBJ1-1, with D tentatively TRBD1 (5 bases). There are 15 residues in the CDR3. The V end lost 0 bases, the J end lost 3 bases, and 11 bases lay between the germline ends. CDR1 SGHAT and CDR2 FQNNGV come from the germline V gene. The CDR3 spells CASSLEILGHTEAFF. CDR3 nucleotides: TGTGCCAGCAGCTTAGAGATTCTGGGACACACTGAAGCTTTCTTT.